The entry below gives a single TCR beta chain sequence along with its context. The source of the sample is a study of shared clonotypes between healthy human individuals. CDR3 size: 17 residues. In germline, CDR1 is SEHNR, CDR2 FQNEAQ (reference sequence). J gave up 8 bases and V 10 bases, and 22 bases lay outside the gene matches. The method was immunoSEQ multiplex PCR; TCRdb's version includes in-frame clones alone and lacks a portion of them. The sample includes some 1,600,000 clones, under 99% of them seen just once. V usage is TRBV7-9 and J usage is TRBJ2-1; 8 bases are shared with TRBD2. Source material: naive CD4+ T cells sorted from blood. Described subset: CD45RA+ positively selected. This sequence was found in a man younger than 40 in good health. CDR3 bases: TGTGCCACCCAACCCCGGCAGGGGACTAGGAGAATCGATGAGCAGTTCTTC. Its protein product is CATQPRQGTRRIDEQFF.